These T cell receptor beta chains were read from a single sample in a study of cytomegalovirus exposure and HLA in healthy donors. The method was immunoSEQ multiplex PCR; TCRdb's version includes in-frame clones alone and lacks a portion of them. This sample has over 250,000 clones, with around 90% found just once. The source material was PBMCs. These receptor sequences come from a woman in her twenties or thirties in good health and CMV-seropositive. Both conserved end residues are part of each CDR3. The order of the fields is V gene, D gene, J gene, clone size, CDR3 DNA, CDR3 protein. A D gene is named only where the DNA matches it firmly. Where a row states a size, it is once, few, many or the class of an expanded clone; other rows omit it.

>TRBV29-1|TRBD1|TRBJ1-1|-
TGCAGCGTGCAGGGGGGAGGGATGAACACTGAAGCTTTCTTT
CSVQGGGMNTEAFF
>TRBV27|-|TRBJ2-7|-
TGTGCCAGCAGGGGGGGTCTCGAGCAGTACTTC
CASRGGLEQYF
>TRBV6-5|-|TRBJ1-1|-
TGTGCCAGCAGTTACTCGCGACAGGAGAACACTGAAGCTTTCTTT
CASSYSRQENTEAFF
>TRBV11-2|TRBD2|TRBJ2-4|-
TGTGCCAGCAGCTTAGACCGGTGGCTAGCGGGAGGGCTAGGCATTCAGTACTTC
CASSLDRWLAGGLGIQYF
>TRBV5-1|TRBD1|TRBJ2-7|-
TGCGCCAGCAGCCAGGGACAGGGGCGCTACGAGCAGTACTTC
CASSQGQGRYEQYF
>TRBV4-1|-|TRBJ1-2|-
TGCGCCAGCAGCCAAGACTCCCTATCGGGGCAGGACGGCTACACCTTC
CASSQDSLSGQDGYTF
>TRBV6-5|TRBD1|TRBJ2-7|few
TGTGCCAGCCGACAGGGAACCAGCTCCTACGAGCAGTACTTC
CASRQGTSSYEQYF
>TRBV10-3|TRBD1|TRBJ2-5|-
TGTGCCATCAGACCGCCTTTAGGGACAGGTAGAGAGACCCAGTACTTC
CAIRPPLGTGRETQYF
>TRBV27|TRBD1|TRBJ1-2|-
TGTGCCAGCAGTTTGACAGGGGGGGCTTACTATGGCTACACCTTC
CASSLTGGAYYGYTF
>TRBV5-1|TRBD2|TRBJ2-7|-
TGCGCCAGCAGCCGTCGTAGGACTAGTGCGGCCTACGAGCAGTACTTC
CASSRRRTSAAYEQYF
>TRBV7-9|-|TRBJ1-4|-
TGTGCCAGCAGCTTACGAAAAGGACAGCGAGATGAAAAACTGTTTTTT
CASSLRKGQRDEKLFF
>TRBV7-7|-|TRBJ2-5|-
TGTGCCAGCAGCTTAGTGGGCAGTCAAGAGACCCAGTACTTC
CASSLVGSQETQYF